The sequence of this T cell receptor beta chain was determined in a study of response to subunit inactivated influenza vaccine. The study, taken as a whole, reports: Each seasonal influenza vaccination, the authors suggested, recruits few new T cells.

Germline V gene lookup returns CDR1 SGHAT and CDR2 FQNNGV. The V and J ends lost 5 bases and 5 bases, in that order; junction bases with no gene match: 10. The CDR3 totals 16 residues. MiXCR, run by TCRdb on the RT-PCR reads, gives a single entry per CDR3 protein. The data show about 610,000 distinct CDR3 sequences, with 14% seen just once and approximately 10% held by the top ten. This clonotype has a count of ten or more. Its antigen is not known. Sample: PBMCs from blood, taken 11 to 12 days after vaccination. The J gene is TRBJ2-1, the V gene TRBV11-2; 9 bases are a match to TRBD2. This TCR came from a man aged 50 to 59 who received an inactivated influenza vaccine. The CDR3, as DNA: TGTGCCAGCAGCGATAGATCTAGCGGGACTCACAATGAGCAGTTCTTC. As protein: CASSDRSSGTHNEQFF. The full variable domain, in which reference TRBV11-2 and TRBJ2-1 provide the parts outside the CDR3, is EAGVAQSPRYKIIEKRQSVAFWCNPISGHATLYWYQQILGQGPKLLIQFQNNGVVDDSQLPKDRFSAERLKGVDSTLKIQPAKLEDSAVYLCASSDRSSGTHNEQFFGPGTRLTVL.